This T cell receptor beta chain was identified in a study of neurological immune-mediated disorders. Germline V CDR1 and CDR2: ENHRY, SYGVKD. The CDR3 contains 14 residues. Trimming shortened V by 5 bases and J by 2 bases, and 12 bases separated the two germline ends. By 5'RACE with 10-nucleotide random UMIs, the cDNA was made. MiXCR, applied by TCRdb to the 5' RACE reads, yields one record per CDR3 protein. The sample has about 38,000 distinct CDR3 sequences, nearly 5% seen once. The cells used in sorted libraries, CD4+ or CD8+ T cells, numbered about a million. The chain employs TRBV10-3 and TRBJ2-5; maybe TRBD1 (5 bases). The clonotype originates from a man between 18 and 29 years old in good health. The sample comprised CD4+ T cells from blood. CDR3 DNA sequence: TGTGCCATCAGTTTCTCAGGGAATCAAGAGACCCAGTACTTC. It translates to CAISFSGNQETQYF.